The following is a T cell receptor (beta chain) sequence with its context. This sample was included in a study of PD-1 blockade in mismatch repair-deficient tumors. Some clones are missing from TCRdb's copy, which holds only in-frame ones; the method was immunoSEQ multiplex PCR. This sample yields about 21,000 clones, of which about 83% are seen a single time; 17% belongs to the top ten. The sequencing here drew on peripheral blood, taken 2 weeks after starting pembrolizumab. This receptor was identified in an adult with mismatch repair-deficient cancer.

The CDR3 sequence: CASSQDSTLGWLGYTF. CDR3 nucleotides: TGTGCCAGCAGCCAAGATTCGACACTTGGGTGGCTAGGCTACACCTTC. The chain recombines TRBV4-2 with TRBJ1-2; D remains ambiguous. The V and J ends lost 0 bases and 8 bases respectively, with 19 bases between them. This CDR3 contains 16 residues. From germline, CDR1 is LGHNA and CDR2 YNFKEQ.